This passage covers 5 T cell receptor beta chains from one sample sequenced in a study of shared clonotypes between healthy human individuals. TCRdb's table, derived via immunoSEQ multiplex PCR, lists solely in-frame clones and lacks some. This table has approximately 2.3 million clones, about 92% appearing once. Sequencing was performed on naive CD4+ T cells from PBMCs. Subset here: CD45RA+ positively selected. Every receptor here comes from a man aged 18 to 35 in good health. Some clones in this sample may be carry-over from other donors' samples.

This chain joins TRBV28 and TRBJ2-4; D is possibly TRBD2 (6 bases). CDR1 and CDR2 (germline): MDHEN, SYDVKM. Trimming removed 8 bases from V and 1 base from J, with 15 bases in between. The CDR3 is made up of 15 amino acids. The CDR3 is CASVRASGAKNIQYF. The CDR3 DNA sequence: TGTGCCAGCGTCCGGGCAAGCGGGGCCAAAAACATTCAGTACTTC.

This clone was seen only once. CDR3 amino acids: CASSSHYLVQKTQYF. The CDR3 region has the DNA TGTGCCAGCAGTTCCCACTATTTGGTACAGAAGACCCAGTACTTC. The chain joins TRBV28 to TRBJ2-5; D remains ambiguous. The CDR3 is 15 residues long. The V end lost 4 bases, the J end lost 6 bases, and 18 bases lay between the germline ends. Germline CDR1 MDHEN, CDR2 SYDVKM. The complete variable domain, with remaining parts taken from reference TRBV28 and TRBJ2-5, reads DVKVTQSSRYLVKRTGEKVFLECVQDMDHENMFWYRQDPGLGLRLIYFSYDVKMKEKGDIPEGYSVSREKKERFSLILESASTNQTSMYLCASSSHYLVQKTQYFGPGTRLLVL.

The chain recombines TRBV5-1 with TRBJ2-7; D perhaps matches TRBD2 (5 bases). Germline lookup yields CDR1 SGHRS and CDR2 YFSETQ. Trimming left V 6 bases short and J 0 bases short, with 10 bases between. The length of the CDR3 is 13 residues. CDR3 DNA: TGCGCCAGCATGGAGGTTAGCTCCTACGAGCAGTACTTC. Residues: CASMEVSSYEQYF.

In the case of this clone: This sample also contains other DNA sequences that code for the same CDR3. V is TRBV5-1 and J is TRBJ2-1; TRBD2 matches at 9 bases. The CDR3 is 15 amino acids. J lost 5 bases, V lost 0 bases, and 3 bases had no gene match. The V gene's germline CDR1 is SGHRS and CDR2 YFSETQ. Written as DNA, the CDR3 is TGCGCCAGCAGCTTGGGTCTAGCGGGAAACAATGAGCAGTTCTTC. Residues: CASSLGLAGNNEQFF.

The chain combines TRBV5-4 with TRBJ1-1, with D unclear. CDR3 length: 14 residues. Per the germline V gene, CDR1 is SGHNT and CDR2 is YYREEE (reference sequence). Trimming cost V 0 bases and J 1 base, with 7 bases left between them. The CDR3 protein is CASSLGLSNTEAFF. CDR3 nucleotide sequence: TGTGCCAGCAGCTTGGGACTCTCGAACACTGAAGCTTTCTTT.